These T cell receptor beta chains were read from a single sample in a study of shared clonotypes between healthy human individuals. TCRdb's table, derived via immunoSEQ multiplex PCR, lists solely in-frame clones and lacks some. The sample lists 2,500,000 or so clones, roughly 90% occurring once. The specimen sequenced was naive CD4+ T cells from PBMCs. Source of these receptors: a man between 18 and 35 years old in good health. Some clones in this sample may be carry-over from other donors' samples. Each CDR3 is given with its conserved first and last residue. A D gene is named only where the DNA matches it firmly.

D	J	V	CDR3	DNA
NA	TRBJ2-7	TRBV7-9	CASSTRAGDRSGRAYEQYF	TGTGCCAGCAGCACTCGTGCAGGGGACCGTAGCGGGCGAGCCTACGAGCAGTACTTC
NA	TRBJ2-2	TRBV15	CATSRPRRGPGELFF	TGTGCCACCAGCAGACCAAGACGGGGCCCCGGGGAGCTGTTTTTT
NA	TRBJ1-5	TRBV6-7	CPQNSKNQPQHF	TGTCCCCAAAACAGCAAAAATCAGCCCCAGCATTTT
TRBD2	TRBJ2-5	TRBV5-1	CASSPGLAGEIQYF	TGCGCCAGCAGCCCAGGACTAGCGGGAGAAATCCAGTACTTC
NA	TRBJ2-7	TRBV28	CASSQIHRYEQYF	TGTGCCAGCAGTCAAATTCACAGATACGAGCAGTACTTC
NA	TRBJ2-1	TRBV21-1	CASSKRLAESYNEQFF	TGTGCCAGCAGCAAACGTCTAGCGGAGTCCTACAATGAGCAGTTCTTC
TRBD2	TRBJ2-7	TRBV4-1	CASRGLAGVEQYF	TGCGCCAGCAGAGGACTAGCGGGAGTTGAGCAGTACTTC
TRBD2	TRBJ2-7	TRBV10-3	CAISDLGLAGLMGEQYF	TGTGCCATCAGCGACCTTGGGCTAGCGGGATTGATGGGGGAGCAGTACTTC
TRBD1	TRBJ1-2	TRBV11-2	CASRGQGLRNYGYTF	TGTGCCAGCAGGGGACAGGGCCTTCGTAACTATGGCTACACCTTC
NA	TRBJ1-4	TRBV5-8	CASSLGQVATNEKLFF	TGTGCCAGCAGCTTGGGACAGGTGGCAACTAATGAAAAACTGTTTTTT
TRBD2	TRBJ2-7	TRBV18	CASSTTTSGVYEQYF	TGTGCCAGCTCAACTACGACTAGCGGGGTCTACGAGCAGTACTTC
NA	TRBJ2-3	TRBV5-1	CASSLPSRGGTDTQYF	TGCGCCAGCAGCTTGCCTAGCAGGGGGGGGACAGATACGCAGTATTTT
NA	TRBJ1-1	TRBV7-2	CASSLGGASEAFF	TGTGCCAGCAGCTTAGGGGGGGCCTCTGAAGCTTTCTTT
NA	TRBJ2-5	TRBV2	CASRGAGVEETQYF	TGTGCCAGCAGAGGAGCAGGGGTAGAAGAGACCCAGTACTTC
NA	TRBJ1-2	TRBV5-6	CASSIRGPLNYGYTF	TGTGCCAGCAGCATTAGAGGGCCTTTGAACTATGGCTACACCTTC
TRBD1	TRBJ2-2	TRBV30	CAWEGGPNPPGELFF	TGTGCCTGGGAAGGGGGCCCCAACCCGCCCGGGGAGCTGTTTTTT
NA	TRBJ2-7	TRBV7-9	CASSLVWGTYRDNEQYF	TGTGCCAGCAGCCTCGTCTGGGGGACTTACAGGGATAACGAGCAGTACTTC
NA	TRBJ1-4	TRBV25-1	CASTPTDGAGEKLFF	TGTGCCAGCACCCCCACGGACGGTGCGGGTGAAAAACTGTTTTTT